These 7 T cell receptor beta chains share one sample of origin, sequenced in a study of T cell changes during pregnancy in multiple sclerosis. Libraries were prepared by immunoSEQ multiplex PCR; TCRdb keeps only in-frame clonotypes and omits some of them. The sample shows tens of thousands of clones, about nine tenths of them seen only once. The sequences come from CD4+ T cells from peripheral blood mononuclear cells, collected in the second trimester of pregnancy. The receptors stem from a female donor with multiple sclerosis, enrolled in a pregnancy study.

The chain has TRBV6-6 and TRBJ2-1, with D maybe TRBD2 (6 bases). This CDR3 has 14 amino acids. Germline loops: CDR1 MNHNY, CDR2 SVGAGI (reference sequence). Trimming shortened V by 4 bases and J by 5 bases, and 12 bases separated the two germline ends. The CDR3 here is CASSLRLANNEQFF. As DNA, the CDR3 is TGTGCCAGCAGTTTAAGGCTAGCGAACAATGAGCAGTTCTTC.

The chain couples TRBV27 to TRBJ2-1; 12 positions match TRBD2. CDR3 length: 17 residues. V lost 1 base to trimming and J lost 7 bases; unmatched junction nucleotides: 8. Per the germline V gene, CDR1 is MNHEY and CDR2 is SMNVEV (reference sequence). CDR3 in amino acids: CASSLFLAGGLSNEQFF. The CDR3 coding sequence is TGTGCCAGCAGTTTATTCCTAGCGGGGGGGCTTTCGAATGAGCAGTTCTTC.

The V call is TRBV6-1, the J call TRBJ1-5, with 7 bases aligning to TRBD1. Germline values: CDR1 MNHNS, CDR2 SASEGT. CDR3 size: 15 residues. J gave up 1 base and V 6 bases, and 6 bases lay outside the gene matches. The CDR3 sequence: CASSQGQSSNQPQHF. The CDR3 nucleotides read TGTGCCAGCAGCCAGGGACAGTCGAGCAATCAGCCCCAGCATTTT.

This chain joins TRBV30 and TRBJ2-3; 8 bases map to TRBD1. Trimming cost V 4 bases and J 4 bases; bases outside gene matches: 4. Germline lookup yields CDR1 GTSNPN and CDR2 SVGIG (reference sequence). CDR3 size: 13 residues. CDR3 bases: TGTGCCTGGAACAGGGGGATCTCAGATACGCAGTATTTT. Protein: CAWNRGISDTQYF.

V usage is TRBV6-6 and J usage is TRBJ1-2; perhaps TRBD1 as D (5 bases). This CDR3 is 13 amino acids long. V was cut by 2 bases and J by 8 bases, with 12 bases left in between. Germline-derived CDR1 and CDR2 are MNHNY and SVGAGI (reference sequence). In DNA form, the CDR3 reads TGTGCCAGCAGTTACGGAGGGGCGGAGGGCTACACCTTC. Encoded protein: CASSYGGAEGYTF.

The CDR3 bases are TGTGCCAGCAGCCCGGGACAGGCCGGCGGGACCCAGTACTTC. This encodes CASSPGQAGGTQYF. The rearrangement uses TRBV28 and TRBJ2-5, with 8 bases matching TRBD1. The CDR3 is made up of 14 amino acids. In germline, CDR1 is MDHEN, CDR2 SYDVKM. V dropped 6 bases and J dropped 7; count of bases not matched to a gene: 10.

This chain joins TRBV6-1 and TRBJ1-1; no clear D gene. The CDR3 runs 13 residues. Trimming shortened V by 1 base and J by 3 bases, and 6 bases separated the two germline ends. Per germline, CDR1 MNHNS and CDR2 SASEGT. CDR3 sequence reads: CASSEDGHTEAFF. DNA of the CDR3: TGTGCCAGCAGTGAAGATGGGCACACTGAAGCTTTCTTT.